Shown below are 21 T cell receptor beta chains from a single sample sequenced in a study of regulatory T cells in long-lasting Graves disease. PBMC-extracted RNA yielded the TCR library. One entry per CDR3 protein results from TCRdb running MiXCR on the reads. The sample lists about 640 distinct CDR3 sequences, 58% occurring once. The material sequenced was peripheral blood mononuclear cells (PBMCs), taken with antithyroid drug treatment, in newly diagnosed or persistent Graves disease (not recorded which). The receptor set was obtained from a female donor with Graves disease.

This rearrangement joins TRBV28 to TRBJ2-5; 10 bases map to TRBD2. Trimming removed 6 bases from V and 0 bases from J; junction bases left unmatched: 4. CDR3 length: 15 residues. The germline CDR1 and CDR2 sequences are MDHEN and SYDVKM. The CDR3 loop is CASRPGLANQETQYF. In DNA form, the CDR3 reads TGTGCCAGCAGGCCGGGACTAGCGAACCAAGAGACCCAGTACTTC.

The chain has TRBV12-3 or TRBV12-4 and TRBJ2-1, with D tentatively TRBD1 or TRBD2 (6 bases each). The length of the CDR3 is 13 residues. Trimming removed 6 bases from V and 8 bases from J, with 14 bases in between. The CDR3, as DNA: TGTGCCAGCAGCCATGACGGGGGCGATGAGCAGTTCTTC. Amino acids: CASSHDGGDEQFF.

This chain uses TRBV20-1 with TRBJ2-5; D is uncertain. CDR1 DFQATT and CDR2 SNEGSKA come from the germline V gene (reference sequence). The CDR3 is made up of 13 amino acids. V was shortened by 3 bases and J by 7 bases, with 15 bases between the two germline ends. This CDR3 reads CSASLSSTGTQYF. The CDR3 DNA sequence: TGCAGTGCTAGTTTATCTTCTACTGGGACCCAGTACTTC.

This clonotype was observed a single time. V is TRBV2 and J is TRBJ1-5; D ambiguous. CDR1 and CDR2 from the germline V gene are SNHLY and FYNNEI. The length of the CDR3 is 14 residues. Trimming cost V 3 bases and J 5 bases, with 11 bases left between them. DNA of the CDR3: TGTGCCAGCAGTGATCCAGACTGGGATCAGCCCCAGCATTTT. It encodes CASSDPDWDQPQHF.

This clonotype was detected a few times. This rearrangement joins TRBV5-3 to TRBJ1-1, with D uncertain. TRBV5-3 is marked as an open reading frame, function uncertain. This CDR3 is built from 13 residues. V shed 5 bases and J shed 1 base, with 9 bases lying between them. CDR3 nucleotides: TGTGCCAGAAGACCCGACAAGAACACTGAAGCTTTCTTT. Amino acids: CARRPDKNTEAFF.

The rearrangement uses TRBV2 and TRBJ2-7; D may be TRBD1 (6 bases). This CDR3 is 16 amino acids long. V was trimmed by 5 bases and J by 4 bases, leaving 21 bases between them. Germline assignment: CDR1 SNHLY and CDR2 FYNNEI. CDR3 nucleotides: TGTGCCAGCAGTTCTGTCGAGACAGGAAGCCTATACGAGCAGTACTTC. This translates into CASSSVETGSLYEQYF.

The rearrangement joins TRBV5-1 to TRBJ2-3; TRBD1 is a possible D gene (5 bases). The CDR3 sequence is 15 residues long. The V end was cut by 0 bases, the J end by 1 base, with 9 bases between. Germline CDR1 is SGHRS and CDR2 is YFSETQ. The CDR3 DNA is TGCGCCAGCAGCTTGGAGGGGCAAGGCACAGATACGCAGTATTTT. Its protein is CASSLEGQGTDTQYF.

This sequence joins TRBV5-6 and TRBJ2-1, with 10 bases identical to TRBD2. In germline, CDR1 is SGHDT, CDR2 YYEEEE. Trimming removed 4 bases from V and 4 bases from J; junction bases left unmatched: 20. This CDR3 is 20 amino acids long. Here the CDR3 reads CASSPVLGWLAGVSYNEQFF. CDR3 in DNA: TGTGCCAGCAGCCCCGTGCTTGGGTGGCTAGCGGGAGTATCATACAATGAGCAGTTCTTC.

The chain uses TRBV29-1 and TRBJ2-1, with TRBD2 matching over 11 bases. CDR1 is SQVTM and CDR2 is ANQGSEA in the germline V gene. The CDR3 is 14 amino acids. V trimming: 5 bases; J trimming: 5 bases; junction bases outside the gene matches: 5. The CDR3 loop is CSVPTSGDHNEQFF. The CDR3 DNA reads TGCAGCGTTCCGACTAGCGGGGACCACAATGAGCAGTTCTTC.

Here the CDR3 reads CASRTSGYETQYF. The CDR3 DNA reads TGTGCCAGCAGGACCTCAGGGTATGAGACCCAGTACTTC. This chain uses TRBV12-3 or TRBV12-4 with TRBJ2-5; D perhaps matches TRBD1 (5 bases). CDR3 length equals 13 residues. The germline V and J ends were trimmed by 6 bases and 5 bases, with 13 bases remaining between them.

CDR3 protein: CASSQVLAGVEQFF. The CDR3, as DNA: TGTGCCAGCAGCCAGGTACTAGCGGGAGTTGAGCAGTTCTTC. This chain uses TRBV3-1 with TRBJ2-1; 11 bases are a match to TRBD2. The length of the CDR3 is 14 residues. V was clipped by 3 bases and J by 9 bases; unmatched bases: 4. Per germline, CDR1 LGHDT and CDR2 YNNKEL (reference sequence).

The chain employs TRBV24-1 and TRBJ2-7; D gene unclear. Germline V gene lookup returns CDR1 KGHDR and CDR2 SFDVKD. The CDR3 is 13 residues long. V gave up 4 bases and J gave up 3 bases, with 9 bases separating them. The CDR3 nucleotides are TGTGCCACCAGTGACCTGGACGGCTACGAGCAGTACTTC. Its translation is CATSDLDGYEQYF.

This clonotype turned up a few times. The chain recombines TRBV10-3 with TRBJ1-2, with D perhaps matching TRBD1 (6 bases). The CDR3 extends over 12 amino acids. The V gene lost 3 bases and the J gene lost 4 bases, with 6 bases spanning the gap. The V gene's germline CDR1 is ENHRY and CDR2 SYGVKD. The CDR3 loop reads CAISDRGYGYTF. Written as DNA, the CDR3 is TGTGCCATCAGTGACAGGGGCTATGGCTACACCTTC.

This rearrangement joins TRBV29-1 to TRBJ2-3; possibly TRBD1 or TRBD2 for D (5 bases each). This CDR3 comprises 18 residues. CDR1 is SQVTM, CDR2 ANQGSEA, per germline. Between the trimmed V and J ends, which lost 5 bases and 7 bases, there was a span of 31 bases. CDR3 nucleotide sequence: TGCAGCGTTTCTGGGACCCTCCAATTGCATTCAGATTCGAATACGCAGTATTTT. Encoded protein: CSVSGTLQLHSDSNTQYF.

The V call is TRBV7-6, the J call TRBJ2-7; 9 bases are shared with TRBD1. Germline CDR1 SGHVS, CDR2 FNYEAQ. Losses at the gene ends were 5 bases for V and 4 bases for J; bases not matched to a gene: 21. This CDR3 region has 19 residues. In DNA, the CDR3 is TGTGCCAGCAGCCCGAGGACCTGGACAGGGGCCGCAGGTACTTACGAGCAGTACTTC. Protein product: CASSPRTWTGAAGTYEQYF.

This rearrangement joins TRBV5-1 to TRBJ1-4; no reliable D call. The ends were cut back, 4 bases at V and 5 bases at J, with 24 bases in the middle. Germline V gives CDR1 SGHRS, CDR2 YFSETQ. The CDR3 is 18 residues long. This chain's CDR3 is CASSLGPNAGRKNEKLFF. DNA of the CDR3: TGCGCCAGCAGCCTTGGGCCGAACGCCGGCAGAAAGAATGAAAAACTGTTTTTT.

The V and J genes are TRBV14 and TRBJ2-5; 14 bases map to TRBD2. The CDR3 contains 16 residues. Germline V gene data show CDR1 as SGHDN and CDR2 as FVKESK. V was pared by 4 bases and J by 4 bases, with 5 bases of the junction left unmatched. In nucleotides, the CDR3 is TGTGCCAGCAGCCCCTCCGGGACTAGCGGGAGAGAGACCCAGTACTTC. Translating gives CASSPSGTSGRETQYF.

J is TRBJ2-5 and V is TRBV10-2; 7 bases align to TRBD2. CDR1 is WSHSY and CDR2 is SAAADI in the germline V gene. V was clipped by 7 bases and J by 5 bases; unmatched bases: 10. This CDR3 has 14 amino acids. Here the CDR3 DNA reads TGCGCCAGCACTGGTGGCGGGAGTGGCGAGACCCAGTACTTC. Translated: CASTGGGSGETQYF.

The rearrangement uses TRBV2 and TRBJ2-7; a weak D match, TRBD1 (5 bases). Trimming removed 6 bases at V and 0 bases at J, with 15 bases between. CDR1 is SNHLY and CDR2 is FYNNEI in the germline V gene. The CDR3 loop spans 15 amino acids. CDR3 in DNA: TGTGCCAGCAGCCTGATAGACACAGGCTCCTACGAGCAGTACTTC. Amino acid sequence: CASSLIDTGSYEQYF. Based on the CDR3 plus reference TRBV2 and TRBJ2-7, the full variable domain is EPEVTQTPSHQVTQMGQEVILRCVPISNHLYFYWYRQILGQKVEFLVSFYNNEISEKSEIFDDQFSVERPDGSNFTLKIRSTKLEDSAMYFCASSLIDTGSYEQYFGPGTRLTVT.

The chain has TRBV6-2 or TRBV6-3 and TRBJ1-2; D gene unclear. The CDR3 consists of 12 residues. CDR1 and CDR2 (germline): MNHEY, SVGEGT. V was cut by 3 bases and J by 3 bases, with 5 bases left in between. The CDR3 spells CASSYEDYGYTF. The CDR3, as DNA: TGTGCCAGCAGTTATGAGGACTATGGCTACACCTTC.

This chain uses TRBV20-1 with TRBJ2-7; D is unclear. The V end was cut by 2 bases, the J end by 1 base, with 12 bases between. The CDR3 sequence is 14 residues long. CDR1 is DFQATT and CDR2 is SNEGSKA in the germline V gene (reference sequence). DNA of the CDR3: TGCAGTGCTAGAACCTGGGCGGTATCCTACGAGCAGTACTTC. It is translated as CSARTWAVSYEQYF.